What follows describes a single T cell receptor beta chain. What antigen it recognizes has not been identified. Base qualities were left out, and no much larger clone turns up one base away. The CDR3 measures 12 amino acids from cysteine to phenylalanine. Kept here is only the CDR3 DNA, which spans 36 bases and is read in frame from base 1. V and J are truncated by 6 bases and 4 bases respectively, leaving an intervening sequence of 8 bases. CDR1 and CDR2 are read off the germline V gene as MNHEY and SVGAGI. TCR CDR3 regions were amplified from genomic DNA by multiplex PCR using the deep immunoSEQ assay. Genomic DNA extracted from each cell subset was distributed evenly over all wells of several immunoSEQ 96-well plates, and each plate served as one replicate. Each replicate PCR for sorted subsets received about 200 ng genomic DNA, equal to 28,000 or so T cell genomes. Purified libraries were measured with a Qubit 3.0 fluorometer, size-checked on a Bioanalyzer 2100, and measured again with the KAPA Library Quantification kit. Every immunoSEQ 96-well plate was sequenced on a dedicated single-read 150-cycle Illumina NextSeq 550 flow cell. From the authors' description of their analysis: The immunoSEQ output contained only junctional sequences without quality scores, so filtering could not match that applied to full-length reads. Sequences were annotated with PyIR, a Python wrapper for IgBLAST v1.9, and V/J genes and CDR3 were assigned using IMGT germline references. Reads with weak V/J assignments (E-value above 1e-6), missing CDR3, stop codons, out-of-frame junctions, or ambiguous translated residues were removed. V3J clonotypes were defined as sequences sharing an identical inferred V gene, J gene, and CDR3 amino acid sequence. Percentage overlap between repertoires was computed as shared unique clonotypes divided by the size of the smaller repertoire. RTK rarefaction, the Chao1 estimator, and Recon v2.1 estimates of unobserved clonotypes were used to assess repertoire richness. For all TCRbeta clonotypes obtained by the gDNA method from a handful of donors, generation probabilities were computed with OLGA. TCRdb provides this immuneACCESS table in a form limited to in-frame rearrangements. Some clones are lacking; in checked studies, under half of them reflect an unresolved V gene, and why the rest are absent is not known. The V and J calls and clone size were taken over from that table, and D and trimming were inferred from the DNA. Counted in this sample were 2 million to 2.5 million clones; 80% to 95% of them appeared once. The ten largest account for 0.36% of the sample.

Donors were healthy HIV-negative adults with no recently reported acute infections or vaccinations. All donors were Caucasian adults living in Nashville, Tennessee, USA. CD4+ T cells were enriched by magnetic negative selection, after which naive cells were positively selected on CD45RA and the negative fraction was taken as the memory subset. Blood was collected by leukapheresis, and PBMCs were isolated by Ficoll-Histopaque density gradient centrifugation and then cryopreserved in liquid nitrogen vapor phase. Analytical flow cytometry was used to check the purity and quantity of every magnetically sorted T cell population. Genomic DNA was isolated from every sorted fraction and measured by UV absorbance on a Nanodrop 2000c. These data come from a study of shared clonotypes between healthy human individuals (dated by TCRdb to the early 2020s). Turning to the overall study: A couple of women and a few men aged 18 to 49 years were included in the cohort. For each donor, CD4 naive and CD4 memory were each run on three plates, CD8 naive on two plates, and CD8 memory on one plate. To estimate repertoire size and how much clonotypes are shared between individuals, the study performed deep sequencing of blood TCR repertoires from five healthy adults. To increase sequencing depth and limit assay-specific biases, different laboratories used diverse techniques to prepare libraries and sequence TCR repertoires. Each donor's leukapheresis produced roughly between about 0.9 and 9.5 billion PBMCs. General findings and caveats noted by the study authors: Based on pairwise subsampling, the degree of clonotype sharing among donors was expected to be affected by sequencing depth. Sampling was restricted to blood, and TCR repertoires in tissues likely differ from the TCR repertoires found in blood. Sharing across a few donors was observed for approximately 5% of naive CD4, 3% to 3.5% of naive CD8, about 2.3% of memory CD4, and less than 0.45% of memory CD8 clonotypes. Incomplete sequencing was indicated by rarefaction of sorted-subset datasets, despite the large sequencing depth. Higher generation probabilities were observed for clonotypes shared by all four sorted-subset donors than for non-shared clonotypes. Because the study included only a small number of donors, the genetic and exposure-history diversity represented was limited. Larger estimated clonotype richness was generally found for naive subsets than for memory subsets.

The sequence is built from TRBV6-5 and TRBJ2-3; D gene: possibly TRBD2, on 5 matching bases. The sample was naive CD4+ T cells from PBMCs. The cell subset or site label on this specimen signifies: CD45RA+ positively selected. The receptor was derived from a man aged 18 to 35 in good health. Some clones in this sample may be carry-over from other donors' samples. The DNA is TGTGCCAGCAGCAACGGGGCAGATACGCAGTATTTT. It encodes CASSNGADTQYF.